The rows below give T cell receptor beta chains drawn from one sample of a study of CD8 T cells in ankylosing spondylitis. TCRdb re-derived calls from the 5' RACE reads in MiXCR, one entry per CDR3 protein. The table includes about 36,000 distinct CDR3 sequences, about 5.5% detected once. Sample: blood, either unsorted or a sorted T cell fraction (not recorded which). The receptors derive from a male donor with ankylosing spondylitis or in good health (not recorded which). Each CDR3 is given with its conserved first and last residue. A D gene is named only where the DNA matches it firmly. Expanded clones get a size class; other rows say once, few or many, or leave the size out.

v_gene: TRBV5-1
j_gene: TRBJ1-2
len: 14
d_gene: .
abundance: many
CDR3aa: CASSPPLRGSGYTF
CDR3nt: TGCGCCAGCAGCCCACCACTCAGGGGTTCGGGCTACACCTTC

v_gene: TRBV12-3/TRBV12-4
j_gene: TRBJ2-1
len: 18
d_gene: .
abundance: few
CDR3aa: CTRSALRVGASSYNEQFF
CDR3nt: TGTACCCGCAGTGCGTTGCGAGTCGGGGCGAGCTCCTACAATGAGCAGTTCTTC

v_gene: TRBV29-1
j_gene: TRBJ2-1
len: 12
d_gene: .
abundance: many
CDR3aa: CSAIQGKGEQFF
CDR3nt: TGCAGCGCCATACAGGGAAAAGGCGAGCAGTTCTTC

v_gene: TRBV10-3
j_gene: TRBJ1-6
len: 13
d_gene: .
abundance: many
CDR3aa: CAIRQGFSSPLHF
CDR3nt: TGTGCCATCAGGCAGGGGTTCAGTTCACCCCTCCACTTT

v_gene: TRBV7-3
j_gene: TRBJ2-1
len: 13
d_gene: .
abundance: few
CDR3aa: CASSLPTRNEQFF
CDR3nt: TGTGCCAGCAGCTTACCGACCCGCAATGAGCAGTTCTTC

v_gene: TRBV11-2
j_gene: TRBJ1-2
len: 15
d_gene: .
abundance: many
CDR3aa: CASSPQRERHYGYTF
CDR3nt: TGTGCCAGCAGCCCACAGAGGGAGCGCCATTATGGCTACACCTTC

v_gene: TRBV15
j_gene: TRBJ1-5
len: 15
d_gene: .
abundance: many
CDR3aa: CATSRDWSSNQPQHF
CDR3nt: TGTGCCACCAGCAGAGATTGGAGTAGCAATCAGCCCCAGCATTTT

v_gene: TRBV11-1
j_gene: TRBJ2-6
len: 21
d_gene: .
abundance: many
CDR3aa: CASSSKYGGGAALSGANVLTF
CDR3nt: TGTGCCAGCAGCTCCAAATATGGAGGGGGGGCGGCCCTCTCTGGGGCCAACGTCCTGACTTTC

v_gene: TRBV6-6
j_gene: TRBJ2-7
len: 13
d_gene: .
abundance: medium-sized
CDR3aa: CASSADSTYEQYF
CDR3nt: TGTGCCAGCAGCGCGGACTCAACCTACGAGCAGTACTTC

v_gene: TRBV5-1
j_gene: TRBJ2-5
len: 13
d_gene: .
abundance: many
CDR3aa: CASSRLTQETQYF
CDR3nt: TGCGCCAGCAGCCGTCTGACCCAAGAGACCCAGTACTTC

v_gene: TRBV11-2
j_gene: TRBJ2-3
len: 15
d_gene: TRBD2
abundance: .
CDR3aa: CASSLLAGVTDTRYF
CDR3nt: TGTGCCAGCAGCTTACTAGCGGGGGTAACGGATACGCGGTATTTT

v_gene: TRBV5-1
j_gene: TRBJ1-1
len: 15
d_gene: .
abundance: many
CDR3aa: CASSLERAPNTEAFF
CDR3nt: TGCGCCAGCAGCTTGGAACGGGCTCCGAACACTGAAGCTTTCTTT

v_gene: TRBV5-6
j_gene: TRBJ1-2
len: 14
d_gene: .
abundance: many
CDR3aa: CASSLFSGLSGYTF
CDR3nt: TGTGCCAGCAGCTTGTTTTCGGGCCTGAGTGGCTACACCTTC

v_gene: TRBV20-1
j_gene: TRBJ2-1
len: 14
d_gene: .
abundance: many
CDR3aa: CSARGTGSNNEQFF
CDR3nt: TGCAGTGCTAGAGGCACTGGTTCGAACAATGAGCAGTTCTTC

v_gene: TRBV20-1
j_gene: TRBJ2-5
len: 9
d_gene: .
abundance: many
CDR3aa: CSTPATQYF
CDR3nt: TGCAGTACCCCCGCGACCCAGTACTTC

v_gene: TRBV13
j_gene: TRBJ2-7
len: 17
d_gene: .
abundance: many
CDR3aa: CASSYRGSGGYLYEQYF
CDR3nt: TGTGCCAGCAGCTATAGAGGGTCGGGGGGCTACCTCTACGAGCAGTACTTC

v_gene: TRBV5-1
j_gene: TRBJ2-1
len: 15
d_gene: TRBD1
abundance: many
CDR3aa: CASSLGTGVINEQFF
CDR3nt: TGCGCCAGCAGCTTGGGGACAGGGGTTATCAATGAGCAGTTCTTC

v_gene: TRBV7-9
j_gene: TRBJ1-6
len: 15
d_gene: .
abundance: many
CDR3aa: CASSFTGLRSSPLHF
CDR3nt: TGTGCCAGCAGCTTTACCGGGCTGCGTAGTTCACCCCTCCACTTT

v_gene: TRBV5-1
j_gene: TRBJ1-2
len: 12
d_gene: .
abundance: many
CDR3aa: CASSLGYYGYTF
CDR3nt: TGCGCCAGCAGCTTGGGATACTATGGCTACACCTTC

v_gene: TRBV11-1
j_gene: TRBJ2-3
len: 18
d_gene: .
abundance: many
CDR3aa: CASSFPPSAQGPTDTQYF
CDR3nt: TGTGCCAGCAGCTTCCCCCCTTCGGCGCAGGGGCCCACAGATACGCAGTATTTT

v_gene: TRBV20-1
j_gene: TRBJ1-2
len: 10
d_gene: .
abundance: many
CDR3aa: CSASGDGYTF
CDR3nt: TGCAGTGCTAGCGGGGATGGCTACACCTTC

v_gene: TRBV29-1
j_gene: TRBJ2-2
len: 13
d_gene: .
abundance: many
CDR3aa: CRPPRSLTGELFF
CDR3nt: TGCAGGCCCCCCCGTTCCCTCACCGGGGAGCTGTTTTTT

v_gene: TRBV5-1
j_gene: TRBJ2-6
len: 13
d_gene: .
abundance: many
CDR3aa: CASSQGGANVLTF
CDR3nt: TGCGCCAGCAGCCAGGGCGGGGCCAACGTCCTGACTTTC

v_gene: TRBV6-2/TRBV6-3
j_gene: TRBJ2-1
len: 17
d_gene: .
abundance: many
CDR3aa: CASSWVGRSISYNEQFF
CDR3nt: TGTGCCAGCAGTTGGGTCGGCAGATCTATCTCCTACAATGAGCAGTTCTTC

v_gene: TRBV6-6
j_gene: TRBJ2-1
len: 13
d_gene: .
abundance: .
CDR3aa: CASSPLLLAEQFF
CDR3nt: TGTGCCAGCAGTCCCTTGCTCCTCGCTGAGCAGTTCTTC

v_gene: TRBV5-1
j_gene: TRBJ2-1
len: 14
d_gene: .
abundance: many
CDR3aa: CASTAGTSYNEQFF
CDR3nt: TGCGCCAGCACGGCGGGTACCTCCTACAATGAGCAGTTCTTC

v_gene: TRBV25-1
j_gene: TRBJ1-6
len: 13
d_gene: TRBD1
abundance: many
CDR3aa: CATTGLHNSPLHF
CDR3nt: TGTGCCACGACAGGGCTTCATAATTCACCCCTCCACTTT

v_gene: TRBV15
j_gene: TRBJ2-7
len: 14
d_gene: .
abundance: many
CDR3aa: CATSRDPNSYEQYF
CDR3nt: TGTGCCACCAGCAGAGATCCAAACTCCTACGAGCAGTACTTC

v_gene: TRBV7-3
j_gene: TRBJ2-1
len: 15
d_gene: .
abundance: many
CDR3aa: CASSLDWGSYNEQFF
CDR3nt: TGTGCCAGCAGCTTGGACTGGGGTTCCTACAATGAGCAGTTCTTC

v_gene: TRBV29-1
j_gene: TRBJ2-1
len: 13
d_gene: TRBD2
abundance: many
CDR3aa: CSVVASGRDEQFF
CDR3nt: TGCAGCGTTGTGGCTAGCGGGCGCGATGAGCAGTTCTTC

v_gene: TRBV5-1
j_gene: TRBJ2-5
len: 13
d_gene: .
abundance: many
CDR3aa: CASSLGGKETQYF
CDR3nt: TGCGCCAGCAGCTTGGGAGGAAAAGAGACCCAGTACTTC

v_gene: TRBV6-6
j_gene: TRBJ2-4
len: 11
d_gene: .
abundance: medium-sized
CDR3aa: CASSYSDIQYF
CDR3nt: TGTGCCAGCAGTTACAGCGACATTCAGTACTTC

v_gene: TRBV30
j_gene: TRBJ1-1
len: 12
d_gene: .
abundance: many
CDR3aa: CAWSVVGSEAFF
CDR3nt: TGTGCCTGGAGTGTGGTGGGGTCTGAAGCTTTCTTT

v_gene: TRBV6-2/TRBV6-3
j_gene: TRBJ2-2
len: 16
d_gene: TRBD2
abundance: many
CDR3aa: CASSYSQGGVPGELFF
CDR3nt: TGTGCCAGCAGTTACTCGCAGGGAGGGGTTCCCGGGGAGCTGTTTTTT

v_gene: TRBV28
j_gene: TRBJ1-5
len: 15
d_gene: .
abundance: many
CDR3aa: CASGTAFRGNQPQHF
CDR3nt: TGTGCCAGCGGAACAGCTTTTCGGGGCAATCAGCCCCAGCATTTT

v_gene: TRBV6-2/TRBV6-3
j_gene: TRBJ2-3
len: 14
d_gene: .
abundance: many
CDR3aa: CASSPRLRTDTQYF
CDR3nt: TGTGCCAGCAGTCCCCGACTGAGAACAGATACGCAGTATTTT

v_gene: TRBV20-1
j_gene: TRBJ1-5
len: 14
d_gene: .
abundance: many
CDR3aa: CSATGTYSNQPQHF
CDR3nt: TGCAGTGCTACCGGGACTTATAGCAATCAGCCCCAGCATTTT

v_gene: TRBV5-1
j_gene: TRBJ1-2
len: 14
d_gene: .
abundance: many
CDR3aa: CASSSNPGRIDYTF
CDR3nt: TGCGCCAGCAGTTCCAACCCGGGGCGAATAGACTACACCTTC

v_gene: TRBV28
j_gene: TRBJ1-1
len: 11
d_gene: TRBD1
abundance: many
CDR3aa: CASRTGGLAFF
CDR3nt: TGTGCCAGCAGGACAGGGGGCTTAGCTTTCTTT

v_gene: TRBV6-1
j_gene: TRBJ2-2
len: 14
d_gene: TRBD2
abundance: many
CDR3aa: CASRIGGAYGELFF
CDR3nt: TGTGCCAGCAGGATCGGGGGGGCGTACGGGGAGCTGTTTTTT

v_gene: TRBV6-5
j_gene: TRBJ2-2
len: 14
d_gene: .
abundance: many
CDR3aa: CASSSDTFTGELFF
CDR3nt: TGTGCCAGCAGTTCCGACACTTTCACCGGGGAGCTGTTTTTT

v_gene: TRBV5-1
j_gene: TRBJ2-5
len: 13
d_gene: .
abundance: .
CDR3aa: CASSLEAPETQYF
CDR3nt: TGCGCCAGCAGCTTAGAAGCCCCAGAGACCCAGTACTTC

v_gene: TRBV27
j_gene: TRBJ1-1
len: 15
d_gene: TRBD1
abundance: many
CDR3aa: CASSLQGAGGTEAFF
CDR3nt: TGTGCCAGCAGTTTGCAGGGGGCCGGGGGCACTGAAGCTTTCTTT

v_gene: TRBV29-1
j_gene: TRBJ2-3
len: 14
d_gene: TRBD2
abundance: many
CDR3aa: CSVGLAGGTDTQYF
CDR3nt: TGCAGCGTTGGGCTAGCGGGGGGCACAGATACGCAGTATTTT

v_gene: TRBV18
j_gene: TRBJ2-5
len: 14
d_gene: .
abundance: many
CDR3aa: CASSPNYSAETQYF
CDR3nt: TGTGCCAGCTCACCGAACTATTCCGCTGAGACCCAGTACTTC

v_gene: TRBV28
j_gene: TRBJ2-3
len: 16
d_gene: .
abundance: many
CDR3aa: CASSSTRTASTDTQYF
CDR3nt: TGTGCCAGCAGTTCCACCAGGACAGCTAGCACAGATACGCAGTATTTT

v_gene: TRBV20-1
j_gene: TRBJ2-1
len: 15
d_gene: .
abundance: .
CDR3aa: CSGRKTPSSYNEQFF
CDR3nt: TGCAGTGGGCGGAAGACTCCGAGCTCCTACAATGAGCAGTTCTTC

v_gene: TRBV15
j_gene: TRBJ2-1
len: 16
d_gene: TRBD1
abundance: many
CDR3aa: CATSRYRGSTYNEQFF
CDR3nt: TGTGCCACCAGCAGATACAGGGGTAGCACCTACAATGAGCAGTTCTTC

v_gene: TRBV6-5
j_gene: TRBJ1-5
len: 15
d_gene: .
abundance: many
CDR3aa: CASSYGRGRDQPQHF
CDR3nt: TGTGCCAGCAGTTACGGCAGGGGCAGGGATCAGCCCCAGCATTTT

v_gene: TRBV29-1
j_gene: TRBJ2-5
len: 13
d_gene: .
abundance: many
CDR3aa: CSVESWGTETQYF
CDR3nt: TGCAGCGTTGAAAGTTGGGGGACAGAGACCCAGTACTTC

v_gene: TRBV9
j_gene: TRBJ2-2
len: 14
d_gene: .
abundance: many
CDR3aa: CASSVGGSTGELFF
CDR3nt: TGTGCCAGCAGCGTAGGAGGGTCTACCGGGGAGCTGTTTTTT

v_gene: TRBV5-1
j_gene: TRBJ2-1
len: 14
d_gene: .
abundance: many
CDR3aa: CASSLRLTAGEQFF
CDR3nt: TGCGCCAGCAGCTTGAGGCTTACTGCCGGGGAGCAGTTCTTC